This T cell receptor (beta chain) is drawn from a study of shared clonotypes between healthy human individuals. Findings of the study overall: Represented diversity (both genetic and exposure-history) was limited by the small number of donors.

As to this clone: Its target is not known.

The V gene lost 5 bases and the J gene lost 8 bases, with 15 bases spanning the gap. The CDR3 has 13 amino acids. Germline V CDR1 and CDR2: MNHEY, SVGAGI. About 30,000 T cell genomes, or around 180 ng DNA, went into the sorted-subset replicate PCRs. Libraries were prepared by immunoSEQ multiplex PCR; TCRdb keeps only in-frame clonotypes and omits some of them. The sample records 2 million or so clones, 85% to 95% being singletons. Donors were healthy HIV-negative adults without recent acute infections or vaccinations. Splitting the CD4+ cells yielded a CD45RA+ naive subset and a CD45RA-negative memory subset.

The receptor was derived from a man aged 18 to 35 in good health. J is TRBJ1-2 and V is TRBV6-5, with D uncertain. Source material: naive CD4+ T cells sorted from blood. The subset is: CD45RA+ positively selected. Here the CDR3 reads CASSIGPGLGYTF. CDR3 DNA sequence: TGTGCCAGCAGTATAGGGCCCGGGCTCGGCTACACCTTC.